The clone carrying this T cell receptor beta chain has just a few counts. Antigen: not known. This specimen belongs to a study of cytomegalovirus exposure and HLA in healthy donors. In germline, CDR1 is SEHNR, CDR2 FQNEAQ (reference sequence). Between the trimmed V and J ends, which lost 3 bases and 0 bases, there was a span of 12 bases. The CDR3 has 16 residues. Findings of the study overall: Because they were indistinguishable, some V segments, including TRBV6-2 and TRBV6-3, were excluded. A later analysis found TCR association rates differed by HLA locus, highest for DRB1 and lowest for HLA-C.

It was with 60 Vbeta and 13 Jbeta primers that the PCR ran. The protocol was immunoSEQ multiplex PCR, while the TCRdb copy is restricted to in-frame clones and leaves out a portion. The data contain roughly 120,000 clones, roughly four fifths of them singletons. The material sequenced was PBMCs. The TCR sequence derives from a male donor in good health and CMV-seropositive. The gene calls are TRBV7-9 and TRBJ2-1; no reliable D call. Here the CDR3 reads CASSLVGIFSYNEQFF. The CDR3 DNA is TGTGCCAGCAGCTTGGTCGGTATTTTCTCCTACAATGAGCAGTTCTTC.